This record covers a single T cell receptor beta chain. What it recognizes is unknown. Germline V gives CDR1 SGHTA, CDR2 FQGNSA. This CDR3 comprises 16 residues. V was trimmed by 6 bases and J by 1 base, leaving 18 bases between them. The sample comes from a study of cytomegalovirus exposure and HLA in healthy donors. Study-level information: Earlier results showed some 120 million unique TCR beta sequences derived from approximately 170 million T cells. Findings and limits, study-wide: Most of the TCR beta V segments (in an earlier analysis) were productive either about 87% or about 30% of the time.

Researchers ran the PCR with 60 Vbeta and 13 Jbeta primers. The method was immunoSEQ multiplex PCR; TCRdb's version includes in-frame clones alone and lacks a portion of them. This table holds approximately 130,000 clones, around 77% found once. Sequenced: PBMCs. The TCR sequence derives from a man aged 45-65 years in good health and CMV-seronegative. The chain uses TRBV7-2 and TRBJ1-2; D may be TRBD1 (6 bases). The DNA of the CDR3 is TGTGCCAGCAGTTTTATAACAGGGAAATTTAACTATGGCTACACCTTC. It translates to CASSFITGKFNYGYTF.